The 9 T cell receptor beta chains in this list originate from one sample, sequenced in a study of shared clonotypes between healthy human individuals. Naive CD8 cells lacked CD45RO, underwent positive selection for CCR7 and left out terminally differentiated effector memory CD45RA+ cells. Libraries were prepared by immunoSEQ multiplex PCR; TCRdb keeps only in-frame clonotypes and omits some of them. The repertoire includes 2 million to 2.5 million clones, just over 90% of them detected once, and under 2% sits in the top ten. Sequencing input: naive CD8+ T cells from PBMCs. The receptors derive from a man between 18 and 29 years old in good health. Some clones in this sample may be carry-over from other donors' samples.

Of note for this clone: Other DNA sequences in this specimen translate into the identical CDR3. V gene TRBV4-1 combines with J gene TRBJ1-2; 7 positions match TRBD1. Germline V gene lookup returns CDR1 MGHRA and CDR2 YSYEKL. This CDR3 has 14 amino acids. J was trimmed by 6 bases and V by 1 base; bases with no gene match: 5. CDR3 coding DNA: TGCGCCAGCAGCCAAGTTAGGACAGGAGATGGCTACACCTTC. Encoded protein: CASSQVRTGDGYTF.

V and J are TRBV6-5 and TRBJ2-6; D possibly corresponds to TRBD2 (6 bases). Trimming shortened V by 0 bases and J by 0 bases, and 6 bases separated the two germline ends. This CDR3 region has 16 residues. Germline CDR1 and CDR2: MNHEY and SVGAGI. The CDR3 here is CASSYSRDSGANVLTF. CDR3 nucleotides: TGTGCCAGCAGTTACTCGCGGGACTCTGGGGCCAACGTCCTGACTTTC.

The genes are TRBV11-3 and TRBJ2-1; perhaps D is TRBD1 or TRBD2 (5 bases each). Germline V CDR1 and CDR2: SGHNT, YENEEA. Trimming cost V 2 bases and J 5 bases, with 13 bases left between them. The CDR3 has 15 residues. The CDR3 loop reads CASSLNFLGDNEQFF. The CDR3 DNA sequence: TGTGCCAGCAGCTTAAATTTCTTGGGGGACAATGAGCAGTTCTTC. Supplemented by reference TRBV11-3 and TRBJ2-1, the full variable domain reads EAGVVQSPRYKIIEKKQPVAFWCNPISGHNTLYWYLQNLGQGPELLIRYENEEAVDDSQLPKDRFSAERLKGVDSTLKIQPAELGDSAVYLCASSLNFLGDNEQFFGPGTRLTVL.

The V call is TRBV2, the J call TRBJ2-7, with unresolved D. The CDR3 spans 12 residues. Trimming removed 4 bases at V and 3 bases at J, with 7 bases between. CDR1 is SNHLY and CDR2 is FYNNEI in the germline V gene. The CDR3 sequence is CASSATDYEQYF. For the CDR3, the DNA is TGTGCCAGCAGTGCTACCGACTACGAGCAGTACTTC.

V is TRBV7-7 and J is TRBJ2-1, with TRBD2 matching 10 bases. The CDR3 totals 14 residues. CDR1 and CDR2 from the germline V gene are SSHAT and FNYEAQ (reference sequence). The V gene end was trimmed by 5 bases and the J gene end by 10 bases; junction bases not matched to a gene: 8. The CDR3 nucleotides are TGTGCCAGCAGCCCTTGGACTAGCGGAGGGGAGCAGTTCTTC. Amino acids: CASSPWTSGGEQFF.

Of note for this clone: Within the sample, other DNA sequences also encode this same CDR3. The chain uses TRBV7-9 and TRBJ2-6; the D gene is possibly TRBD1 (6 bases). The V and J ends lost 5 bases and 2 bases respectively, with 10 bases between them. Germline-derived CDR1 and CDR2 are SEHNR and FQNEAQ (reference sequence). The CDR3 has 15 residues. The CDR3 here is CASSPQGPGANVLTF. The CDR3 DNA reads TGTGCCAGCAGCCCGCAGGGGCCTGGGGCCAACGTCCTGACTTTC.

J is TRBJ1-3 and V is TRBV7-2; D gene uncertain. Trimming cost V 4 bases and J 0 bases, with 13 bases left between them. The CDR3 covers 16 residues. CDR1 and CDR2 (germline): SGHTA, FQGNSA. CDR3: CASSSRIPASGNTIYF. CDR3 DNA sequence: TGTGCCAGCAGCTCCCGAATCCCCGCCTCTGGAAACACCATATATTTT.

The sample holds one count of this clone. CDR3 protein: CASSLGRNGLHF. The CDR3 bases are TGTGCCAGTAGCCTTGGACGGAACGGTCTGCATTTT. V and J are TRBV19 and TRBJ1-5, with D uncertain. The ends were cut back, 6 bases at V and 15 bases at J, with 18 bases in the middle. The CDR3 is 12 residues long. Germline V lookup: CDR1 LNHDA, CDR2 SQIVND (reference sequence).

This rearrangement joins TRBV7-8 to TRBJ2-5; D may be TRBD2 (6 bases). CDR1 SGHVS and CDR2 FQNEAQ come from the germline V gene. There are 21 residues in the CDR3. V was trimmed by 2 bases and J by 3 bases, leaving 31 bases between them. This CDR3 is CASSLIRGHRSSRGLKETQYF. The CDR3 nucleotides read TGTGCCAGCAGCTTAATAAGGGGCCATCGATCCTCGCGCGGACTAAAAGAGACCCAGTACTTC.